This passage covers 14 T cell receptor beta chains from one sample sequenced in a study of human T cells and chemical hapten exposure. TCRdb re-analysed the 5' RACE reads in MiXCR, keeping a single row per CDR3 protein. The sample consists of 110,000 to 150,000 distinct CDR3 sequences, 3.5% to 5% of them appearing once. Unfractionated whole blood was the source from which total RNA was extracted. Every receptor here comes from a female donor in good health.

This clonotype was seen a handful of times. The rearrangement uses TRBV5-6 and TRBJ1-1; possible D gene TRBD1, 5 bases. Looked up from germline, CDR1 is SGHDT and CDR2 is YYEEEE. Trimming shortened V by 2 bases and J by 6 bases, and 26 bases separated the two germline ends. The CDR3 has 18 residues. CDR3 DNA: TGTGCCAGCAGCTTATCTTTTTTTGCCTCAGGGTGTTACGCTGAAGCTTTCTTT. Translation: CASSLSFFASGCYAEAFF.

In its sample, this clonotype was seen many times. This chain joins TRBV27 and TRBJ2-2; TRBD1 matches at 9 bases. This CDR3 region has 18 residues. The germline V gene has CDR1 MNHEY and CDR2 SMNVEV (reference sequence). After removal of 3 bases from V and 8 bases from J, the junction contained 16 bases not matched to a gene. The CDR3 loop is CASSFTPTGGPTGGELFF. As DNA, the CDR3 is TGTGCCAGCAGTTTCACCCCCACAGGGGGCCCAACGGGGGGGGAGCTGTTTTTT.

This clonotype came up a few times. The chain is built from TRBV4-2 and TRBJ2-2; 7 bases line up with TRBD1. This CDR3 has 15 amino acids. The germline V gene encodes CDR1 LGHNA and CDR2 YNFKEQ. The junction had 2 bases not matched to a gene; V was cut back by 0 bases and J by 4 bases. CDR3 coding DNA: TGTGCCAGCAGCCAAGAGCACAGGGGCACCGGGGAGCTGTTTTTT. It codes for CASSQEHRGTGELFF.

In this sample, this clonotype turned up many times. The V call is TRBV29-1, the J call TRBJ2-1; D unclear. From germline, CDR1 is SQVTM and CDR2 ANQGSEA. CDR3 length equals 10 residues. V was trimmed by 6 bases and J by 6 bases, leaving 6 bases between them. The CDR3: CSVNSNEQFF. The CDR3 nucleotides are TGCAGCGTGAACAGCAATGAGCAGTTCTTC.

This clonotype was picked up many times. The rearrangement uses TRBV5-4 and TRBJ2-5; D is perhaps TRBD1 or TRBD2 (5 bases each). Germline V gene lookup returns CDR1 SGHNT and CDR2 YYREEE (reference sequence). This CDR3 contains 12 residues. Between the trimmed V and J ends, which lost 3 bases and 5 bases, there was a span of 8 bases. CDR3 loop: CASSWDRETQYF. CDR3 DNA: TGTGCCAGCAGCTGGGACCGTGAGACCCAGTACTTC.

This clonotype was seen at least ten times. The CDR3 spells CASSLMRGANTGELFF. Written as DNA, the CDR3 is TGTGCCAGCAGCTTAATGAGGGGGGCGAACACCGGGGAGCTGTTTTTT. The V gene is TRBV7-2, the J gene TRBJ2-2; tentatively, D is TRBD1 or TRBD2 (6 bases each). Between the trimmed V and J ends, which lost 2 bases and 0 bases, there was a span of 10 bases. The germline V gene encodes CDR1 SGHTA and CDR2 FQGNSA. The CDR3 spans 16 residues.

This clonotype has a handful of counts. This rearrangement joins TRBV29-1 to TRBJ1-1; no clear D. This CDR3 has 13 residues. CDR1 is SQVTM, CDR2 ANQGSEA, per germline. Trimming left V 0 bases short and J 7 bases short, with 12 bases between. The CDR3 sequence: CSVEDPKSREAFF. The CDR3, as DNA: TGCAGCGTTGAAGATCCTAAATCCCGTGAAGCTTTCTTT.

This clonotype came up many times. This sequence joins TRBV27 and TRBJ1-5; D might be TRBD1 (5 bases). The germline V and J ends were trimmed by 2 bases and 5 bases, with 13 bases remaining between them. Germline V gives CDR1 MNHEY, CDR2 SMNVEV (reference sequence). The CDR3 length is 15 residues. CDR3 sequence reads: CASSLDWQGDQPQHF. CDR3 nucleotide sequence: TGTGCCAGCAGTTTAGATTGGCAGGGCGATCAGCCCCAGCATTTT.

This clonotype was seen many times. The CDR3: CSARGGLRGGHNEQFF. CDR3 bases: TGCAGTGCTAGAGGGGGTCTGCGGGGGGGTCACAATGAGCAGTTCTTC. The V call is TRBV20-1, the J call TRBJ2-1; 9 nucleotides agree with TRBD2. The length of the CDR3 is 16 residues. V gave up 1 base and J gave up 5 bases; unmatched junction bases: 9. Germline V lookup: CDR1 DFQATT, CDR2 SNEGSKA (reference sequence).

The CDR3 nucleotides are TGTGCCAGCAGCGACGCCCATGGGGATACGCAGTATTTT. Protein: CASSDAHGDTQYF. V usage is TRBV7-8 and J usage is TRBJ2-3; the D is unclear. Trimming removed 5 bases at V and 6 bases at J, with 12 bases between. Germline V lookup: CDR1 SGHVS, CDR2 FQNEAQ. The length of the CDR3 is 13 residues.

In its sample, this clonotype was seen a few times. V is TRBV13 and J is TRBJ1-2; 8 nucleotides match TRBD1. This CDR3 is 16 amino acids long. With 5 bases clipped from V and 3 bases from J, the junction kept 11 bases outside the gene matches. Germline CDR1 and CDR2: PRHDT and FYEKMQ (reference sequence). CDR3 protein: CASSGQGQGLHYGYTF. The CDR3 nucleotides are TGTGCCAGCAGCGGACAAGGACAGGGTCTTCACTATGGCTACACCTTC.

This clonotype was found many times. The chain combines TRBV7-2 with TRBJ2-5; 9 bases are shared with TRBD2. Germline CDR1 SGHTA, CDR2 FQGNSA. V lost 3 bases to trimming and J lost 5 bases; unmatched junction nucleotides: 7. The CDR3 spans 15 residues. The CDR3 reads CASSFQRGETETQYF. The CDR3 bases are TGTGCCAGCAGCTTTCAGCGGGGGGAAACGGAGACCCAGTACTTC.

This clonotype showed up just a few times. The chain uses TRBV9 and TRBJ2-6; D is ambiguous. The CDR3 totals 17 residues. Germline values: CDR1 SGDLS, CDR2 YYNGEE. Trimming cost V 0 bases and J 1 base, with 11 bases left between them. CDR3 sequence: CASSVGSGLSGANVLTF. As DNA, the CDR3 is TGTGCCAGCAGCGTAGGGTCGGGCCTATCTGGGGCCAACGTCCTGACTTTC.

This clonotype was detected ten times or more. This chain connects TRBV6-4 to TRBJ1-2; D not resolved. Trimming shortened V by 0 bases and J by 7 bases, and 15 bases separated the two germline ends. The CDR3 runs to 15 residues. Germline CDR1 MRHNA, CDR2 SNTAGT. As DNA, the CDR3 is TGTGCCAGCAGTGACTCGTCTCGCAGGCTCTCTGGCTACACCTTC. Amino acid sequence: CASSDSSRRLSGYTF.